The 28 T cell receptor beta chains listed next were all sequenced from one sample in a study of CD8 T cells in ankylosing spondylitis (dated by TCRdb to the late 2010s). Preparation of the library involved 5' RACE. The run used an Illumina HiSeq 2500. Using fastp at Q25 and MiXCR, TCRdb reprocessed the public reads and kept productive beta chains. Every entry covers one CDR3 protein and lists the most common genes and DNA from its rows. In all, the sample holds 300,000 to 350,000 distinct CDR3 sequences, and 20% of those were seen once. The ten biggest clones cover roughly 4% of the sample. The material sequenced was blood, either unsorted or a sorted T cell fraction (not recorded which). These receptors came from a female donor with ankylosing spondylitis or in good health (not recorded which).

The gene calls are TRBV5-4 and TRBJ2-2, with D perhaps TRBD2 (6 bases). Trimming stripped 4 bases from V and 1 base from J, with 14 bases between. The CDR3 totals 16 residues. CDR1 and CDR2 (germline): SGHNT, YYREEE (reference sequence). CDR3 sequence: CASSQGLRLNTGELFF. Here the CDR3 DNA reads TGTGCCAGCAGCCAGGGACTCCGACTGAACACCGGGGAGCTGTTTTTT.

V gene TRBV20-1 combines with J gene TRBJ1-5; D remains unclear. Germline CDR1 and CDR2: DFQATT and SNEGSKA (reference sequence). The ends were cut back, 0 bases at V and 2 bases at J, with 8 bases in the middle. This CDR3 has 14 amino acids. The CDR3 loop reads CSARETAGNQPQHF. DNA of the CDR3: TGCAGTGCTAGAGAAACCGCCGGCAATCAGCCCCAGCATTTT.

This clonotype occurred many times. The chain uses TRBV20-1 and TRBJ2-3; 7 positions agree with TRBD2. The trim removed 0 bases at V and 2 bases at J, leaving 8 bases unmatched. CDR1 is DFQATT and CDR2 is SNEGSKA in the germline V gene (reference sequence). The CDR3 length is 16 residues. CDR3 residues: CSARDLPSGYTDTQYF. CDR3 in DNA: TGCAGTGCTAGAGATCTGCCTAGCGGCTACACAGATACGCAGTATTTT.

The chain employs TRBV20-1 and TRBJ2-7; 10 nucleotides line up with TRBD1. The V segment lost 1 base and the J segment 1 base; nucleotides outside the gene matches: 4. CDR1 and CDR2 from the germline V gene are DFQATT and SNEGSKA (reference sequence). CDR3 size: 15 residues. The CDR3 sequence: CSARGWTGGSYEQYF. For the CDR3, the DNA is TGCAGTGCTAGAGGTTGGACAGGGGGATCCTACGAGCAGTACTTC.

The chain employs TRBV12-3 or TRBV12-4 and TRBJ2-3; 9 nucleotides align to TRBD2. The CDR3 sequence is 16 residues long. V gave up 7 bases and J gave up 6 bases; unmatched junction bases: 14. CDR3 bases: TGTGCCAGCACCCCCTTCCGCGGGAGGGGGGTTGATACGCAGTATTTT. As protein: CASTPFRGRGVDTQYF.

This chain connects TRBV29-1 to TRBJ2-1, with 7 bases matching TRBD1. This CDR3 is built from 16 residues. V lost 6 bases to trimming and J lost 0 bases; unmatched junction nucleotides: 11. CDR1 is SQVTM, CDR2 ANQGSEA, per germline. CDR3 amino acids: CSVQLDRRISYNEQFF. The CDR3 DNA reads as TGCAGCGTACAACTGGACAGGCGAATCTCCTACAATGAGCAGTTCTTC.

Note on this clonotype: This may come from a read error, since a much larger clone is one base off. As the CDR3 is not closed by the conserved phenylalanine or tryptophan, this likely results from a read error. The chain uses TRBV12-3 or TRBV12-4 and TRBJ2-2; TRBD2 is a possible D gene (5 bases). The length of the CDR3 is 14 residues. The V end was cut by 5 bases, the J end by 6 bases, with 13 bases between. The CDR3 is CASSPRTGAGELFV. The CDR3 bases are TGTGCCAGCAGTCCCAGGACTGGGGCCGGGGAGCTGTTTGTT.

The genes are TRBV7-2 and TRBJ2-4, with 7 bases that match TRBD1. The V gene end was trimmed by 4 bases and the J gene end by 9 bases; junction bases not matched to a gene: 9. CDR1 is SGHTA and CDR2 is FQGNSA in the germline V gene. This CDR3 has 14 residues. In nucleotides, the CDR3 is TGTGCCAGCAGCTCCGGGACAGTAACGAGCATTCAGTACTTC. It yields the protein CASSSGTVTSIQYF.

This clonotype was counted between two and nine times. The J gene is TRBJ2-1, the V gene TRBV10-3; 8 nucleotides agree with TRBD2. V shed 2 bases and J 15 bases; nucleotides not matched to a gene: 15. The CDR3 contains 15 residues. The germline CDR1 and CDR2 sequences are ENHRY and SYGVKD. In DNA form, the CDR3 reads TGTGCCATCAGTGAGCAGGCGGGAGGACTAACAAGTGCGTTCTTC. Protein: CAISEQAGGLTSAFF.

This clonotype occurred many times. The V and J genes are TRBV20-1 and TRBJ2-1; 8 bases are shared with TRBD2. The CDR3 spans 14 residues. Germline CDR1 reads DFQATT; CDR2 reads SNEGSKA (reference sequence). The V and J ends lost 5 bases and 4 bases, in that order; junction bases with no gene match: 7. CDR3 nucleotides: TGCAGTGCTGCCCTTAGCGGGGCTTACAATGAGCAGTTCTTC. This gives the protein CSAALSGAYNEQFF.

The V gene is TRBV5-1, the J gene TRBJ1-1; no clear D. The V end was cut by 4 bases, the J end by 0 bases, with 10 bases between. CDR3 length equals 14 residues. Germline CDR1 reads SGHRS; CDR2 reads YFSETQ. CDR3 residues: CASSPGLLNTEAFF. CDR3 nucleotide sequence: TGCGCCAGCAGCCCTGGACTGCTGAACACTGAAGCTTTCTTT. The whole variable domain, remainder taken from reference TRBV5-1 and TRBJ1-1, is KAGVTQTPRYLIKTRGQQVTLSCSPISGHRSVSWYQQTPGQGLQFLFEYFSETQRNKGNFPGRFSGRQFSNSRSEMNVSTLELGDSALYLCASSPGLLNTEAFFGQGTRLTVV.

In its sample, this clonotype was seen a few times. V is TRBV5-1 and J is TRBJ2-5, with D perhaps TRBD2 (5 bases). The germline V gene has CDR1 SGHRS and CDR2 YFSETQ. V was shortened by 4 bases and J by 5 bases, with 21 bases between the two germline ends. This CDR3 is 16 amino acids long. The CDR3 DNA reads TGCGCCAGCAGCAGCGTCACGGGAAAACGTGCGGAGACCCAGTACTTC. Amino acid sequence: CASSSVTGKRAETQYF.

The chain carries TRBV6-5 and TRBJ1-4, with D uncertain. Trimming shortened V by 4 bases and J by 0 bases, and 9 bases separated the two germline ends. The CDR3 is 15 residues long. Germline CDR1 is MNHEY and CDR2 is SVGAGI. The CDR3 sequence is CASSWRQATNEKLFF. CDR3 coding DNA: TGTGCCAGCAGTTGGCGACAAGCAACTAATGAAAAACTGTTTTTT.

This clonotype has more than one count but fewer than ten. The chain has TRBV6-1 and TRBJ2-1; 7 bases match TRBD2. The CDR3 consists of 16 residues. CDR1 MNHNS and CDR2 SASEGT come from the germline V gene. Unmatched junction bases numbered 12, after V lost 1 base and J lost 9 bases. For the CDR3, the DNA is TGTGCCAGCAGTGAAGGTAGGGAGGGCCGACGGAGTGAGCAGTTCTTC. Translation: CASSEGREGRRSEQFF.

This chain links TRBV6-2 or TRBV6-3 with TRBJ1-1; 7 nucleotides agree with TRBD1. Germline V gene data show CDR1 as MNHEY and CDR2 as SVGEGT. Germline trimming cut 6 bases from V and 7 bases from J; bases unmatched to any gene: 8. This CDR3 contains 13 residues. This chain's CDR3 is CASRLQGSFEAFF. In DNA, the CDR3 is TGTGCCAGCAGGCTACAGGGGTCCTTTGAAGCTTTCTTT.

This chain links TRBV12-3 or TRBV12-4 with TRBJ2-5; no clear D. Trimming stripped 3 bases from V and 5 bases from J, with 10 bases between. This CDR3 has 13 amino acids. This chain's CDR3 is CASSLAERETQYF. The CDR3 nucleotides read TGTGCCAGCAGTTTGGCGGAGAGGGAGACCCAGTACTTC.

There are a few counts of this clonotype. V is TRBV5-1 and J is TRBJ2-6; D gene unclear. This CDR3 comprises 17 residues. V lost 3 bases and J lost 6, with 19 bases in between. CDR1 SGHRS and CDR2 YFSETQ come from the germline V gene. CDR3 loop: CASSSSNGQLMANVLTF. CDR3 bases: TGCGCCAGCAGCTCGTCTAACGGCCAGCTGATGGCCAACGTCCTGACTTTC.

This clonotype was detected a few times. The genes are TRBV5-1 and TRBJ2-4; a possible D gene is TRBD1 (7 bases). V was clipped by 0 bases and J by 6 bases, with 13 bases between them. The CDR3 length is 15 residues. Germline V lookup: CDR1 SGHRS, CDR2 YFSETQ. This CDR3 is CASSLVEQGGNIQYF. The CDR3 DNA reads as TGCGCCAGCAGCTTGGTCGAGCAGGGGGGAAACATTCAGTACTTC.

This clonotype was observed many times. J is TRBJ2-7 and V is TRBV12-3 or TRBV12-4; 11 nucleotides align to TRBD1. V gave up 6 bases and J gave up 5 bases; unmatched junction bases: 6. This CDR3 has 14 amino acids. The chain's CDR3 is CASSTGQGDDEQYF. For the CDR3, the DNA is TGTGCCAGCAGCACGGGACAGGGGGACGACGAGCAGTACTTC.

This clonotype was counted only a few times. V usage is TRBV20-1 and J usage is TRBJ2-1; TRBD2 agrees at 7 bases. There are 13 residues in the CDR3. The J segment lost 8 bases and the V segment lost 4 bases, leaving 8 bases of the junction unmatched. Germline V gives CDR1 DFQATT, CDR2 SNEGSKA (reference sequence). The CDR3 here is CSATREVLDEQFF. CDR3 sequence (DNA): TGCAGTGCTACCCGGGAGGTCCTGGATGAGCAGTTCTTC.

This clonotype was found a few times. The rearrangement joins TRBV15 to TRBJ2-1; 7 nucleotides line up with TRBD2. J lost 6 bases, V lost 0 bases, and 11 bases had no gene match. CDR1 and CDR2 from the germline V gene are LNHNV and YYDKDF (reference sequence). This CDR3 has 17 amino acids. The CDR3: CATSREKGLGFGNEQFF. CDR3 coding DNA: TGTGCCACCAGCAGAGAAAAAGGACTAGGGTTCGGCAATGAGCAGTTCTTC.

Only a few counts were recorded for this clonotype. The chain joins TRBV3-1 to TRBJ2-1, with D tentatively TRBD1 or TRBD2 (5 bases each). This CDR3 comprises 13 residues. V dropped 4 bases and J dropped 5 bases, with 9 bases sitting between them. Germline CDR1 and CDR2: LGHDT and YNNKEL (reference sequence). CDR3 sequence reads: CASSRRGDNEQFF. CDR3 bases: TGTGCCAGCAGCCGAAGAGGGGACAATGAGCAGTTCTTC.

CDR3 DNA sequence: TGCGCCAGCAGCTTGTTCGGGGGGTTGAGAGAGACCCAGTACTTC. This codes for CASSLFGGLRETQYF. This rearrangement joins TRBV5-1 to TRBJ2-5; 7 bases fit TRBD2. This CDR3 has 15 amino acids. The V gene's germline CDR1 is SGHRS and CDR2 YFSETQ. V gave up 1 base and J gave up 4 bases; unmatched junction bases: 7.

The rearrangement links TRBV6-2 or TRBV6-3 to TRBJ2-1; possible D gene TRBD2, 6 bases. CDR3 length: 15 amino acids. Trimming shortened V by 7 bases and J by 8 bases, and 21 bases separated the two germline ends. Germline values: CDR1 MNHEY, CDR2 SVGEGT. CDR3 nucleotides: TGTGCCAGCACCTACTGGGCAGGGAGGATCGATGAGCAGTTCTTC. Translated: CASTYWAGRIDEQFF.

This clonotype was observed at least ten times. The rearrangement uses TRBV29-1 and TRBJ2-5; D unclear. The V end lost 7 bases, the J end lost 6 bases, and 18 bases lay between the germline ends. This CDR3 has 13 amino acids. Germline V CDR1 and CDR2: SQVTM, ANQGSEA. The CDR3 region is CSAKTASEKTQYF. The CDR3 DNA is TGCAGCGCAAAGACCGCCAGCGAGAAGACCCAGTACTTC.

The rearrangement uses TRBV6-1 and TRBJ2-1; weak D call: TRBD2 (7 bases). Germline V gives CDR1 MNHNS, CDR2 SASEGT. The V end lost 6 bases, the J end lost 7 bases, and 19 bases lay between the germline ends. This CDR3 has 15 residues. CDR3 region: CASSRGGRALNEQFF. The CDR3 coding sequence is TGTGCCAGCAGCCGAGGGGGGAGGGCCCTAAATGAGCAGTTCTTC.

This clonotype has a single count. The CDR3 region has the DNA TGCAGTGCTAAGTTAATCGGGTTTCGACAAAACATTCAGTACTTC. This encodes CSAKLIGFRQNIQYF. The chain links TRBV20-1 to TRBJ2-4; D unresolved. Trimming took off 4 bases at V and 5 bases at J, with 18 bases between the two ends. The CDR3 extends over 15 amino acids. CDR1 is DFQATT, CDR2 SNEGSKA, per germline (reference sequence).

The rearrangement links TRBV7-3 to TRBJ2-3; 7 positions match TRBD2. Germline CDR1 is SGHTA and CDR2 is FQGTGA. V was clipped by 2 bases and J by 5 bases; unmatched bases: 7. CDR3 size: 15 residues. The CDR3 coding sequence is TGTGCCAGCAGCTTAGAGGGAGGGCCGGTAGATACGCAGTATTTT. Encoded protein: CASSLEGGPVDTQYF.